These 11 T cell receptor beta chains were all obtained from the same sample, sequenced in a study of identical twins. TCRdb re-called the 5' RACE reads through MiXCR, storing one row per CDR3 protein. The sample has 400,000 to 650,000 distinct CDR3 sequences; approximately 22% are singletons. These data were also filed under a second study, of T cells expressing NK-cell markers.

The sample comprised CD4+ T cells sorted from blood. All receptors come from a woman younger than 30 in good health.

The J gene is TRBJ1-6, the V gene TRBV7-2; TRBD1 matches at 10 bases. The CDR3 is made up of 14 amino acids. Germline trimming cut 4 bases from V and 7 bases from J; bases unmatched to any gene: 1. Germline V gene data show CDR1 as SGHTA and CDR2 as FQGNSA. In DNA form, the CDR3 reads TGTGCCAGCAGCTGGGGACAGGGGAATTCACCCCTCCACTTT. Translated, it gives CASSWGQGNSPLHF.

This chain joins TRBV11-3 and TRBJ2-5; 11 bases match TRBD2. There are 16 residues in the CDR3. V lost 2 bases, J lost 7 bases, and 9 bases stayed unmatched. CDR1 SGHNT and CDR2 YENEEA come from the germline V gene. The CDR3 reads CASSLRASGGTGTQYF. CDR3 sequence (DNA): TGTGCCAGCAGCTTAAGAGCTAGCGGGGGGACCGGGACCCAGTACTTC.

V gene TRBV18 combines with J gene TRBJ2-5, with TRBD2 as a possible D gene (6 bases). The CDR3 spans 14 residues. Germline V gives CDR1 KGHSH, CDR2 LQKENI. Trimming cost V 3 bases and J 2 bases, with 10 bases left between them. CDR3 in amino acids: CASSPRDFQETQYF. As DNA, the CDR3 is TGTGCCAGCTCACCTCGGGACTTTCAAGAGACCCAGTACTTC.

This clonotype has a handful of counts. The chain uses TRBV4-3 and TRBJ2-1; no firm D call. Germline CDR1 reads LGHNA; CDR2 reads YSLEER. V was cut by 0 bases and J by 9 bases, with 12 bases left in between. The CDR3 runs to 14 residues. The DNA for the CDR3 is TGCGCCAGCAGCCAAGAAGTCTGGAAGTCTGAGCAGTTCTTC. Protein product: CASSQEVWKSEQFF.

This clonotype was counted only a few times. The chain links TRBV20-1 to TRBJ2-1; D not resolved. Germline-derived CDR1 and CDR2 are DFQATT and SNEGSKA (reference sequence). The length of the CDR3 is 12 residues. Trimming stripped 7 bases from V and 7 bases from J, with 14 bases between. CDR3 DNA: TGCAGTGAGGGCCGATCCCGGAATGAGCAGTTCTTC. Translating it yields CSEGRSRNEQFF.

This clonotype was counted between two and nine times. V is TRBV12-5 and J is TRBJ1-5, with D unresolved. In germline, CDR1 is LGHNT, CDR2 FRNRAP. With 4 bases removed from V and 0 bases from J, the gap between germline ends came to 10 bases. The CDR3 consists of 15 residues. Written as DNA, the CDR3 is TGTGCTAGTGGTTCCCGGGATTATAGCAATCAGCCCCAGCATTTT. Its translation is CASGSRDYSNQPQHF.

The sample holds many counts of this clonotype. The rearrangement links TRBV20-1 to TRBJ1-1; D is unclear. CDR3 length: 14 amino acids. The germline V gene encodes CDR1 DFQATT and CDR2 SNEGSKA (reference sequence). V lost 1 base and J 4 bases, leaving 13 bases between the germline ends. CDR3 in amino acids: CSARVGGGSTEAFF. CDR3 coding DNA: TGCAGTGCTAGAGTCGGAGGAGGAAGCACTGAAGCTTTCTTT.

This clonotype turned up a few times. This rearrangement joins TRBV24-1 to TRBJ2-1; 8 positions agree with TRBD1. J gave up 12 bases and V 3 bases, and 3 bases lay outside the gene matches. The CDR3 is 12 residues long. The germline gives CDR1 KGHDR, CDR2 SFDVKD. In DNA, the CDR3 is TGTGCCACCAGTGATCCCGGGACAGGGCAGTTCTTC. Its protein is CATSDPGTGQFF.

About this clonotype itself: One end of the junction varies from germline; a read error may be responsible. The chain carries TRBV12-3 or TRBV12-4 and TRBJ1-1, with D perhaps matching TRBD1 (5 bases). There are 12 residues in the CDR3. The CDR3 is CASSYTGTTPIF. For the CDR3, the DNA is TGTGCCAGCAGTTATACTGGGACTACTCCAATCTTT.

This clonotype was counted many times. The CDR3 DNA follows: TGCAGTGCTATTGGTGGGACAGGGAAGGCTGAAGCTTTCTTT. Protein sequence: CSAIGGTGKAEAFF. This chain uses TRBV20-1 with TRBJ1-1; TRBD1 agrees at 9 bases. The germline gives CDR1 DFQATT, CDR2 SNEGSKA (reference sequence). The ends lost 4 bases at V and 6 bases at J; junction bases unmatched: 9. The CDR3 is 14 amino acids.

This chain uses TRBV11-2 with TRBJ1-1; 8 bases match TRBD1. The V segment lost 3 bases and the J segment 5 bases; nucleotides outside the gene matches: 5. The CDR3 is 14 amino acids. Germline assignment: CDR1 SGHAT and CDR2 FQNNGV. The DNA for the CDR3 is TGTGCCAGCAGCTTGGGACAGGCCGGGACTGAAGCTTTCTTT. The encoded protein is CASSLGQAGTEAFF. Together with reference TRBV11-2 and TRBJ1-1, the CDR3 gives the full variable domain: EAGVAQSPRYKIIEKRQSVAFWCNPISGHATLYWYQQILGQGPKLLIQFQNNGVVDDSQLPKDRFSAERLKGVDSTLKIQPAKLEDSAVYLCASSLGQAGTEAFFGQGTRLTVV.